A single sample gave rise to the 27 T cell receptor beta chains below, sequenced in a study of T cell clonality in common variable immunodeficiency. Overall study results and limits: Fewer deletions and N-nucleotide insertions were reportedly seen in common variable immunodeficiency TCR beta sequences.

These receptors have no identified antigens. Produced via immunoSEQ multiplex PCR; TCRdb's table is partial and in-frame only. The specimen gives 10,000 to 12,000 clones without singletons; the ten biggest hold roughly 6.3%. The sequenced sample was peripheral blood mononuclear cells. Every receptor here comes from a human donor with common variable immunodeficiency.

Comments on this clone: The read is 3 residues too short to cover the CDR3 end, so that end is filled in from the germline J gene. This sequence joins TRBV6-1 and TRBJ2-2; no clear D. Deletions cut 3 bases from V and 4 bases from J, with 9 bases between. Germline V gene sequence: CDR1 MNHNS, CDR2 SASEGT. The CDR3 consists of 14 residues. The CDR3 protein is CASSDTVVTGELFF. Incomplete CDR3 DNA: TGTGCCAGCAGTGACACGGTCGTCACCGGGGAG.

Note on this clone: Read data end 3 residues before the CDR3 end; the end is taken from the germline J gene. The V and J genes are TRBV7-9 and TRBJ2-7; D possibly corresponds to TRBD2 (5 bases). V gave up 6 bases and J gave up 4 bases, with 16 bases separating them. The CDR3 has 14 amino acids. CDR1 is SEHNR, CDR2 FQNEAQ, per germline (reference sequence). CDR3 DNA, as far as it was read: TGTGCCAGCAGTGGACTGCGGGCGTGGTACGAG. As protein: CASSGLRAWYE. The CDR3 reads in full as CASSGLRAWYEQYF.

In its sample, this clone was seen a few times. The CDR3 is cut off 3 residues early in the read; its end comes from the germline J gene. The chain combines TRBV30 with TRBJ1-1, with D possibly being TRBD1 (5 bases). The CDR3 is 14 amino acids. V gave up 4 bases and J gave up 1 base, with 13 bases separating them. CDR1 and CDR2 from the germline V gene are GTSNPN and SVGIG (reference sequence). CDR3: CAWIGAGSNTEAFF. The CDR3 DNA, read in part, is TGTGCCTGGATAGGAGCAGGGTCGAACACTGAA.

Note on this clone: The CDR3 end falls 3 residues outside the read, so it is completed with the germline J gene. V usage is TRBV19 and J usage is TRBJ1-5, with a weak D call TRBD1 (5 bases). CDR1 LNHDA and CDR2 SQIVND come from the germline V gene (reference sequence). The V gene lost 4 bases and the J gene lost 4 bases, with 11 bases spanning the gap. This CDR3 is built from 14 residues. The CDR3 is CASSSPAGNQPQHF. The sequenced part of the CDR3 DNA is TGTGCCAGTAGTAGTCCGGCAGGGAATCAGCCC.

This clone came up a few times. The CDR3 is cut off 3 residues early in the read; its end comes from the germline J gene. This chain joins TRBV19 and TRBJ1-1; D perhaps matches TRBD1 (5 bases). V lost 5 bases and J 0 bases, leaving 7 bases between the germline ends. Germline V gene lookup returns CDR1 LNHDA and CDR2 SQIVND (reference sequence). This CDR3 region has 13 residues. CDR3 sequence: CASSEGVNTEAFF. The DNA read from the CDR3 is TGTGCCAGTAGTGAAGGGGTGAACACTGAA.

CDR3 DNA, as far as it was read: TGTGCCAGCTCATCCAGCTCCTACAATGAG. Amino acid sequence: CASSSSSYNE. Given in full, the CDR3 is CASSSSSYNEQFF. The chain employs TRBV18 and TRBJ2-1, with D unresolved. From the germline J gene comes the end of the CDR3, since the read stops 3 residues before it. The ends were cut back, 5 bases at V and 0 bases at J, with 5 bases in the middle. Germline assignment: CDR1 KGHSH and CDR2 LQKENI. This CDR3 region has 13 residues.

This clone came up a few times. Incomplete CDR3 DNA: TGTGCCAGCAGCCCAGGACTAGCGGGAGCCCATGAG. Protein product: CASSPGLAGAHE. The CDR3, in full, reads CASSPGLAGAHEQFF. This chain joins TRBV6-2 or TRBV6-3 and TRBJ2-1; 13 bases map to TRBD2. The DNA ends 3 residues before the CDR3 does, and the rest of the CDR3 is filled in from the germline J gene. V gave up 6 bases and J gave up 8 bases; unmatched junction bases: 7. The CDR3 is 15 residues long. Germline values: CDR1 MNHEY, CDR2 SVGEGT.

Regarding this clone: The read terminates 3 residues before the CDR3 end, so the remaining end is supplied by the germline J gene. The chain recombines TRBV19 with TRBJ1-3, with D possibly TRBD1 on 5 matching bases. CDR1 and CDR2 from the germline V gene are LNHDA and SQIVND (reference sequence). The CDR3 has 15 amino acids. V was trimmed by 7 bases and J by 0 bases, leaving 13 bases between them. The CDR3 reads CASNDPGVSGNTIYF. CDR3 DNA (partial): TGTGCCAGTAACGACCCGGGGGTCTCTGGAAACACC. Using reference TRBV19 and TRBJ1-3 for the parts outside the CDR3, the full variable domain is DGGITQSPKYLFRKEGQNVTLSCEQNLNHDAMYWYRQDPGQGLRLIYYSQIVNDFQKGDIAEGYSVSREKKESFPLTVTSAQKNPTAFYLCASNDPGVSGNTIYFGEGSWLTVV.

The sample holds a few counts of this clone. The DNA ends 3 residues before the CDR3 does, and the rest of the CDR3 is filled in from the germline J gene. V is TRBV18 and J is TRBJ1-4; no clear D gene. Trimming cost V 3 bases and J 0 bases, with 11 bases left between them. Germline-derived CDR1 and CDR2 are KGHSH and LQKENI. The CDR3 is 16 amino acids. Partial CDR3 DNA: TGTGCCAGCTCACCCAACCTGGCGGCAACTAATGAAAAA. This encodes CASSPNLAATNEK. The entire CDR3 reads CASSPNLAATNEKLFF.

This clone was recorded a few times. The read terminates 3 residues before the CDR3 end, so the remaining end is supplied by the germline J gene. The chain combines TRBV7-2 with TRBJ2-7; 12 bases are shared with TRBD2. J gave up 5 bases and V 5 bases, and 7 bases lay outside the gene matches. Per the germline V gene, CDR1 is SGHTA and CDR2 is FQGNSA. This CDR3 has 15 residues. The sequenced CDR3 bases are TGTGCCAGCAGCCGTCGAAGACTAGCGGGAGACGAG. This sequence encodes CASSRRRLAGDE. The entire CDR3 reads CASSRRRLAGDEQYF.

The sample holds a few counts of this clone. CDR3 sequence: CASSPSRDTEAFF. The part of the CDR3 DNA that was read is TGTGCCAGCAGCCCAAGTAGGGACACTGAA. This chain links TRBV7-2 with TRBJ1-1; the D is unclear. The CDR3 end falls 3 residues outside the read, so it is completed with the germline J gene. With 5 bases removed from V and 3 bases from J, the gap between germline ends came to 10 bases. CDR1 and CDR2 from the germline V gene are SGHTA and FQGNSA. The CDR3 runs to 13 residues. Complete variable domain (other parts from reference TRBV7-2 and TRBJ1-1): GAGVSQSPSNKVTEKGKDVELRCDPISGHTALYWYRQSLGQGLEFLIYFQGNSAPDKSGLPSDRFSAERTGGSVSTLTIQRTQQEDSAVYLCASSPSRDTEAFFGQGTRLTVV.

There are a few counts of this clone. The read ends 3 residues before the CDR3 terminus; that terminus is restored from the germline J gene. J is TRBJ2-6 and V is TRBV7-9, with D possibly TRBD1 on 6 matching bases. The CDR3 has 15 amino acids. Germline values: CDR1 SEHNR, CDR2 FQNEAQ (reference sequence). V was trimmed by 5 bases and J by 0 bases, leaving 8 bases between them. The CDR3 DNA, read in part, is TGTGCCAGCAGCACCAGGGGCTCTGGGGCCAACGTC. As protein: CASSTRGSGANV. The entire CDR3 sequence reads CASSTRGSGANVLTF.

On this clone itself: The read halts 3 residues ahead of the CDR3 end, with the missing end drawn from the germline J gene. V is TRBV7-9 and J is TRBJ2-2; 9 nucleotides match TRBD1. There are 15 residues in the CDR3. Per germline, CDR1 SEHNR and CDR2 FQNEAQ (reference sequence). J lost 7 bases, V lost 2 bases, and 5 bases had no gene match. CDR3: CASSLTGGSGGELFF. CDR3 bases read: TGTGCCAGCAGCTTAACAGGGGGCAGCGGCGGGGAG.

In its sample, this clone ranks as large. The read finishes 3 residues shy of the CDR3 end, and the germline J gene is used to complete it. V and J are TRBV20-1 and TRBJ2-4; no firm D call. The CDR3 consists of 14 residues. Germline V lookup: CDR1 DFQATT, CDR2 SNEGSKA (reference sequence). V was pared by 0 bases and J by 1 base, with 7 bases between. CDR3 bases read: TGCAGTGCTAGAGATGGCAGGGCCAAAAACATT. It specifies CSARDGRAKNI. The whole CDR3 sequence is CSARDGRAKNIQYF.

This clone was picked up a small number of times. The read is 3 residues too short to cover the CDR3 end, so that end is filled in from the germline J gene. The rearrangement links TRBV6-2 or TRBV6-3 to TRBJ2-1; 7 bases map to TRBD1. Germline CDR1 and CDR2: MNHEY and SVGEGT. V was clipped by 6 bases and J by 1 base; unmatched bases: 6. The CDR3 totals 15 residues. CDR3 region: CASSMTGMSYNEQFF. The covered CDR3 bases are TGTGCCAGCAGCATGACAGGGATGTCCTACAATGAG.

With respect to this clone: The read falls 3 residues short of the CDR3 end, and the missing part is taken from the germline J gene. V and J are TRBV7-3 and TRBJ1-2, with 7 bases that match TRBD1. Unmatched junction bases numbered 9, after V lost 5 bases and J lost 6 bases. CDR3 length: 14 amino acids. Germline loops: CDR1 SGHTA, CDR2 FQGTGA. The DNA read from the CDR3 is TGTGCCAGCAGCACCGGGGGACAGCCTCATGGC. It encodes CASSTGGQPHG. The full CDR3 protein is CASSTGGQPHGYTF.

This clone has a handful of counts. Read sequence stops 3 residues before the CDR3 end, and the germline J gene provides the missing end. The chain has TRBV7-2 and TRBJ2-2; TRBD2 aligns across 7 bases. CDR3 length: 15 residues. The ends lost 5 bases at V and 2 bases at J; junction bases unmatched: 5. Per the germline V gene, CDR1 is SGHTA and CDR2 is FQGNSA. CDR3 DNA (partial): TGTGCCAGCAGCGGCCTAGCGGTAAACACCGGGGAG. It is translated as CASSGLAVNTGE. The entire CDR3 sequence reads CASSGLAVNTGELFF.

This clone has just a few counts. The sequenced fragment ends 3 residues before the CDR3 boundary, so the rest is inferred from the germline J gene. This chain uses TRBV2 with TRBJ2-2; D is unresolved. The CDR3 contains 12 residues. CDR1 is SNHLY and CDR2 is FYNNEI in the germline V gene. CDR3 DNA, as far as it was read: TGTGCCAGCAGTGAATCAGAAAGGGTG. Protein product: CASSESERV. The whole CDR3 sequence reads CASSESERVLFF.

This clone was detected a few times. Read data end 3 residues before the CDR3 end; the end is taken from the germline J gene. The chain recombines TRBV19 with TRBJ1-5, with 7 bases fitting TRBD1. The CDR3 has 20 amino acids. Germline V CDR1 and CDR2: LNHDA, SQIVND (reference sequence). After removal of 1 base from V and 0 bases from J, the junction contained 15 bases not matched to a gene. CDR3 bases read: TGTGCCAGTAGTATAGGGCCGGGACAGATCGATCAAAATAGCAATCAGCCC. Residues: CASSIGPGQIDQNSNQP. The complete CDR3 reads CASSIGPGQIDQNSNQPQHF.

A few counts support this clone. The read is 3 residues too short to cover the CDR3 end, so that end is filled in from the germline J gene. This chain links TRBV18 with TRBJ2-1, with a possible D match to TRBD2 (7 bases). The V end lost 2 bases, the J end lost 8 bases, and 37 bases lay between the germline ends. CDR3 size: 22 residues. The germline V gene encodes CDR1 KGHSH and CDR2 LQKENI. CDR3 loop: CASSPFGEASGPGGLLQDEQFF. The CDR3 bases that were read are TGTGCCAGCTCACCATTCGGGGAGGCTAGCGGTCCCGGGGGGCTTTTACAGGATGAG.

About this clone itself: At one end, the junction sequence differs from germline, possibly due to a read error. The observed sequence ends 3 residues before the CDR3 terminus, with the missing tail filled in from the germline J gene. The chain is built from TRBV18 and TRBJ1-5, with 9 bases matching TRBD1. The CDR3 contains 15 residues. CDR1 is KGHSH and CDR2 is LQKENI in the germline V gene. This CDR3 reads CASSDRGDRKQPQHF. CDR3 DNA, as far as it was read: TGTGCCAGCTCCGACAGGGGGGATCGCAAGCAGCCC.

With regard to this clone: The sequenced fragment ends 3 residues before the CDR3 boundary, so the rest is inferred from the germline J gene. The J gene is TRBJ2-4, the V gene TRBV18; 14 positions agree with TRBD2. The CDR3 is made up of 19 amino acids. Trimming removed 0 bases from V and 0 bases from J; junction bases left unmatched: 4. The germline CDR1 and CDR2 sequences are KGHSH and LQKENI. CDR3 bases read: TGTGCCAGCTCACCACCGGGACTAGCGGGAGTACTAGCCAAAAACATT. Translating gives CASSPPGLAGVLAKNI. The CDR3 in full is CASSPPGLAGVLAKNIQYF.

This clone was seen a few times. The DNA ends 3 residues before the CDR3 does, and the rest of the CDR3 is filled in from the germline J gene. The gene calls are TRBV7-2 and TRBJ2-1, with D possibly TRBD2 on 6 matching bases. The length of the CDR3 is 14 residues. Germline-derived CDR1 and CDR2 are SGHTA and FQGNSA. The V end lost 6 bases, the J end lost 4 bases, and 13 bases lay between the germline ends. CDR3 bases read: TGTGCCAGCAGAGAAGCTAGCGTTTACAATGAG. This encodes CASREASVYNE. The entire CDR3 sequence reads CASREASVYNEQFF.

This clone has a handful of counts. The junction shows a germline mismatch at one end, possibly a read error. The observed sequence ends 3 residues before the CDR3 terminus, with the missing tail filled in from the germline J gene. The chain carries TRBV7-7 and TRBJ1-3; 8 bases line up with TRBD1. CDR1 and CDR2 from the germline V gene are SSHAT and FNYEAQ (reference sequence). The CDR3 contains 14 residues. Partial CDR3 DNA: TGTGCTAGCAGTCCGGACAGGGCAGGAAACACC. This translates into CASSPDRAGNT. The whole CDR3 sequence is CASSPDRAGNTIYF.

As regards this clone: The read is 3 residues too short to cover the CDR3 end, so that end is filled in from the germline J gene. The chain couples TRBV30 to TRBJ2-1; TRBD2 matches at 13 bases. V shed 2 bases and J 8 bases; nucleotides not matched to a gene: 12. The V gene's germline CDR1 is GTSNPN and CDR2 SVGIG (reference sequence). The CDR3 is 17 residues long. The CDR3 loop reads CAWSPWTSGSNSDEQFF. Partial CDR3 DNA: TGTGCCTGGAGTCCTTGGACTAGCGGGAGTAATTCGGATGAG. The whole variable domain, remainder taken from reference TRBV30 and TRBJ2-1, is SQTIHQWPATLVQPVGSPLSLECTVEGTSNPNLYWYRQAAGRGLQLLFYSVGIGQISSEVPQNLSASRPQDRQFILSSKKLLLSDSGFYLCAWSPWTSGSNSDEQFFGPGTRLTVL.

Comments on this clone: The observed sequence ends 3 residues before the CDR3 terminus, with the missing tail filled in from the germline J gene. The chain employs TRBV5-1 and TRBJ2-1; TRBD2 agrees at 10 bases. Trimming removed 8 bases from V and 9 bases from J; junction bases left unmatched: 14. The germline V gene has CDR1 SGHRS and CDR2 YFSETQ. CDR3 length: 15 amino acids. CDR3 in amino acids: CASRKAGGLLSEQFF. Incomplete CDR3 DNA: TGCGCCAGTCGCAAAGCGGGAGGGTTACTGAGTGAG.

This clone was seen more than once but under ten times. The CDR3 end lies 3 residues beyond the end of the read and is filled in from the germline J gene. The V and J genes are TRBV19 and TRBJ1-6; the match to TRBD1 covers 7 bases. Germline CDR1 and CDR2: LNHDA and SQIVND (reference sequence). This CDR3 spans 15 amino acids. The V gene end was trimmed by 4 bases and the J gene end by 8 bases; junction bases not matched to a gene: 8. The CDR3 sequence: CASSTNRGKDSPLHF. CDR3 DNA (partial): TGTGCCAGTAGTACTAACAGGGGAAAGGATTCACCC.